The sequence of this TCR beta chain was determined in a study of Graves' ophthalmopathy and Graves' hyperthyroidism. CDR3 regions of TCR beta were amplified from RNA transcripts. HTBI primers primed a first-round RT-PCR, and a second-round multiplex PCR followed. From the multiplex PCR reads, TCRdb called clonotypes with MiXCR, one entry per CDR3 protein. The repertoire has 650,000 to 800,000 distinct CDR3 sequences, about two fifths of them found once; the top ten carry under 3.5%. The sequenced material came from peripheral blood. This receptor was taken from an adult man with Graves' ophthalmopathy.

CDR3 region: CASSLFAGGNEAFF. The CDR3 DNA sequence: TGCGCCAGCAGCTTGTTCGCAGGGGGTAATGAAGCTTTCTTT. The chain couples TRBV5-1 to TRBJ1-1; TRBD1 matches 7 bases. This CDR3 has 14 residues. J lost 7 bases, V lost 1 base, and 7 bases had no gene match. The germline CDR1 and CDR2 sequences are SGHRS and YFSETQ.